This TCR beta chain was sequenced during a study of a mutant IDH1 vaccine in newly diagnosed glioma. Turning to the study itself: Treatment recipients were 62.5% male and around 38% female, and their mean age was about 39 years. Study-wide findings and caveats: Vaccine-induced immune responses were detected in about 93% of patients.

Time point reported: week 35, safety follow-up. The investigators gave 300 ug of mutant IDH1 20-mer peptide in each vaccine dose, together with topical imiquimod. The patients were given eight vaccinations, one each in weeks 1, 3, 5, 7, 11, 15, 19 and 23. A word on this clone: Its target is unknown.

Trimming cost V 5 bases and J 0 bases; bases outside gene matches: 7. The V gene's germline CDR1 is SEHNR and CDR2 FQNEAQ (reference sequence). This CDR3 has 15 residues. The assay was immunoSEQ multiplex PCR, and TCRdb's table has in-frame clones only and misses some. The data contain 60,000 to 65,000 clones, roughly 80% of them singletons. The genes are TRBV7-9 and TRBJ2-7; 7 positions agree with TRBD2. The sequence was obtained from a man in his forties with glioma. The source was PBMCs, collected from a glioma patient whose treatment included an IDH1 peptide vaccine. CDR3 DNA: TGTGCCAGCAGCCTGGTTGGCGGGGGCTCCTACGAGCAGTACTTC. Translation gives CASSLVGGGSYEQYF.